This T cell receptor beta chain was recorded in a study of blood T cells in healthy people across ages. Study results and limitations: Changes seen in expanded clonotypes were possibly confounded by donor CMV status left unknown.

This clonotype was detected only a few times. What it binds is unknown. The CDR3 consists of 16 residues. V trimming: 2 bases; J trimming: 7 bases; junction bases outside the gene matches: 4. Germline V gene lookup returns CDR1 SGHTA and CDR2 FQGNSA. Primed by a sample-barcoded 5' primer and a J-beta primer mix, a second PCR proceeded for roughly 7 to 12 cycles. TCRdb itself ran the 5' RACE reads through MiXCR, one entry per CDR3 protein. The top ten clones hold about an eighth of a sample with about a million distinct CDR3 sequences, roughly 50% of them seen once. This chain connects TRBV7-2 to TRBJ2-1, with 14 bases matching TRBD2. Sequencing input: blood. The receptor was isolated from a man younger than 45 in good health. The DNA for the CDR3 is TGTGCCAGCAGCTTACTTGGACTAGCGGGGGGTAATGAGCAGTTCTTC. Protein: CASSLLGLAGGNEQFF.